The 8 T cell receptor beta chains listed next were all sequenced from one sample in a study of T cell responses to AZD1222 COVID-19 vaccine. TCRdb's table, derived via immunoSEQ multiplex PCR, lists solely in-frame clones and lacks some. The sample has about 73,000 clones, 85% to 90% seen once. Sequencing was performed on peripheral blood, taken 28 days after the second AZD1222 dose. These receptors came from an adult who received the AZD1222 COVID-19 vaccine.

The genes are TRBV18 and TRBJ1-4; possible D gene TRBD1, 5 bases. Germline V gene lookup returns CDR1 KGHSH and CDR2 LQKENI. The CDR3 runs 17 residues. Trimming took 2 bases from V and 1 from J, leaving 14 bases between them. CDR3 loop: CASSPEGRTKTNEKLFF. DNA of the CDR3: TGTGCCAGCTCACCAGAGGGACGGACCAAAACTAATGAAAAACTGTTTTTT. The variable domain in full, completed from reference TRBV18 and TRBJ1-4, reads NAGVMQNPRHLVRRRGQEARLRCSPMKGHSHVYWYRQLPEEGLKFMVYLQKENIIDESGMPKERFSAEFPKEGPSILRIQQVVRGDSAAYFCASSPEGRTKTNEKLFFGSGTQLSVL.

The chain recombines TRBV28 with TRBJ1-5, with D possibly matching TRBD1 (5 bases). The germline V gene has CDR1 MDHEN and CDR2 SYDVKM. Trimming removed 3 bases from V and 4 bases from J, with 10 bases in between. This CDR3 region has 14 residues. The DNA for the CDR3 is TGTGCCAGCAGTTTGGGGCAGCTAAATCAGCCCCAGCATTTT. Translation gives CASSLGQLNQPQHF.

The chain recombines TRBV5-1 with TRBJ2-1; 8 bases match TRBD2. In germline, CDR1 is SGHRS, CDR2 YFSETQ. The CDR3 spans 16 residues. The ends lost 4 bases at V and 5 bases at J; junction bases unmatched: 11. CDR3 coding DNA: TGCGCCAGCAGCCTGGTAGCGGGATCGGCGGACAATGAGCAGTTCTTC. It specifies CASSLVAGSADNEQFF. The full variable domain, completed using reference TRBV5-1 and TRBJ2-1, is KAGVTQTPRYLIKTRGQQVTLSCSPISGHRSVSWYQQTPGQGLQFLFEYFSETQRNKGNFPGRFSGRQFSNSRSEMNVSTLELGDSALYLCASSLVAGSADNEQFFGPGTRLTVL.

This chain uses TRBV5-4 with TRBJ1-4; the D is unclear. The germline V gene encodes CDR1 SGHNT and CDR2 YYREEE (reference sequence). Trimming took 10 bases from V and 5 from J, leaving 21 bases between them. This CDR3 is 15 amino acids long. CDR3 sequence: CALANFADINEKLFF. The CDR3 nucleotides read TGTGCCCTTGCCAACTTCGCAGATATCAATGAAAAACTGTTTTTT.

The chain carries TRBV9 and TRBJ1-2, with TRBD1 matching 9 bases. Trimming took 5 bases from V and 0 from J; bases not matched to a gene: 5. From germline, CDR1 is SGDLS and CDR2 YYNGEE. CDR3 size: 15 residues. The CDR3: CASSEGQGTNYGYTF. In DNA, the CDR3 is TGTGCCAGCAGTGAGGGACAGGGAACTAACTATGGCTACACCTTC. Filled out from reference TRBV9 and TRBJ1-2, the complete variable domain reads DSGVTQTPKHLITATGQRVTLRCSPRSGDLSVYWYQQSLDQGLQFLIQYYNGEERAKGNILERFSAQQFPDLHSELNLSSLELGDSALYFCASSEGQGTNYGYTFGSGTRLTVV.

The chain carries TRBV6-4 and TRBJ1-1; 7 bases match TRBD1. Per germline, CDR1 MRHNA and CDR2 SNTAGT. CDR3 length: 14 amino acids. Trimming cost V 7 bases and J 0 bases; bases outside gene matches: 5. The CDR3 spells CASTWDSLNTEAFF. The CDR3 bases are TGTGCCAGCACCTGGGACAGTCTGAACACTGAAGCTTTCTTT.

The V and J genes are TRBV11-2 and TRBJ2-2, with 7 bases that match TRBD2. CDR1 and CDR2 (germline): SGHAT, FQNNGV. V shed 1 base and J 2 bases; nucleotides not matched to a gene: 10. There are 18 residues in the CDR3. CDR3 coding DNA: TGTGCCAGCAGCTTAGTCCCCCCGGGAGGTTTCAACACCGGGGAGCTGTTTTTT. Its protein product is CASSLVPPGGFNTGELFF.

V and J are TRBV30 and TRBJ1-2; D is possibly TRBD1 (6 bases). This CDR3 region has 12 residues. Deletions cut 8 bases from V and 3 bases from J, with 13 bases between. CDR1 and CDR2 from the germline V gene are GTSNPN and SVGIG (reference sequence). The CDR3 bases are TGTGCCACACCTCAGGGGCACTATGGCTACACCTTC. Its protein is CATPQGHYGYTF.